This T cell receptor beta chain was profiled in a study of long-term antiretroviral therapy in people with HIV. Findings of the study overall: The clones with expansion before ART were dominant in the repertoire at all time points. Diversity remained lower than transplant donor controls, even though it increased after ART.

On this clone itself: What it binds is unknown.

Each HIV participant was treated in the United States. The CDR3 has 12 amino acids. Trimming cost V 10 bases and J 2 bases; bases outside gene matches: 2. CDR1 is ENHRY and CDR2 is SYGVKD in the germline V gene. Version v3.0 of the immunoSEQ assay ran at survey level. Sequenced by immunoSEQ multiplex PCR; TCRdb stores in-frame clones only, minus some. The sample carries some 34,000 clones, roughly 77% recorded once. This TCR derives from a man aged 18 to 30 with HIV. This chain joins TRBV10-3 and TRBJ2-5; 9 bases line up with TRBD1. The sample in question was unsorted PBMCs, obtained 1.9 years after starting antiretroviral therapy. The CDR3 DNA follows: TGTGCCACCGGGACAGGGCAAGAGACCCAGTACTTC. It encodes CATGTGQETQYF.